Here is one TCR beta chain with its context. The data stem from a study of blood T cell repertoires in COVID-19. Study overall: From T cells, B-cell-depleted T cells, or PBMCs came the material, which was cDNA or gDNA.

How the authors handled the data: Amplifying reference gene primers gave estimates of nucleated cell counts. The table came from immunoSEQ multiplex PCR; TCRdb's copy has only in-frame clones and leaves some out. V, J and clone size were drawn from that table, and D and trimming were deduced from the DNA. In the table there are around 300,000 clones, 85% of which are singletons. This CDR3 is built from 17 residues. Germline lookup yields CDR1 SGDLS and CDR2 YYNGEE. With V trimmed by 4 bases and J by 0 bases, 5 bases remained unmatched. Sequenced sample: peripheral blood. The receptor's source is a human donor in a cohort sampled during active COVID-19. The J gene is TRBJ2-1, the V gene TRBV9; 12 bases map to TRBD2. This CDR3 reads CASSPGLAGLSYNEQFF. The CDR3 DNA sequence: TGTGCCAGCAGCCCCGGACTAGCGGGGCTCTCCTACAATGAGCAGTTCTTC. Combining the CDR3 with reference TRBV9 and TRBJ2-1 gives the whole variable domain DSGVTQTPKHLITATGQRVTLRCSPRSGDLSVYWYQQSLDQGLQFLIQYYNGEERAKGNILERFSAQQFPDLHSELNLSSLELGDSALYFCASSPGLAGLSYNEQFFGPGTRLTVL.